This T cell receptor beta chain comes out of a study of early T cells in non-severe SARS-CoV-2 infection. On the study more broadly: With bulk RNA from unsorted whole blood as input, sequencing yielded unpaired chains.

Each single cDNA molecule received a unique molecular identifier. TCRdb re-derived calls from the 5' RACE reads in MiXCR, one entry per CDR3 protein. The table includes approximately 34,000 distinct CDR3 sequences, 7.5% to 9% detected once. Germline V gene data show CDR1 as SQVTM and CDR2 as ANQGSEA. Unmatched junction bases numbered 3, after V lost 1 base and J lost 4 bases. The CDR3 has 13 residues. The sample in question was whole blood, obtained at baseline. The genes are TRBV29-1 and TRBJ1-2; the match to TRBD1 covers 7 bases. This clonotype was sampled from an adult who was a healthcare worker with PCR-confirmed SARS-CoV-2 infection or an uninfected control (not recorded which). The CDR3 sequence is CSVEASGGYGYTF. In DNA, the CDR3 is TGCAGCGTTGAAGCGTCAGGGGGCTATGGCTACACCTTC. Filled out from reference TRBV29-1 and TRBJ1-2, the complete variable domain reads SAVISQKPSRDICQRGTSLTIQCQVDSQVTMMFWYRQQPGQSLTLIATANQGSEATYESGFVIDKFPISRPNLTFSTLTVSNMSPEDSSIYLCSVEASGGYGYTFGSGTRLTVV.